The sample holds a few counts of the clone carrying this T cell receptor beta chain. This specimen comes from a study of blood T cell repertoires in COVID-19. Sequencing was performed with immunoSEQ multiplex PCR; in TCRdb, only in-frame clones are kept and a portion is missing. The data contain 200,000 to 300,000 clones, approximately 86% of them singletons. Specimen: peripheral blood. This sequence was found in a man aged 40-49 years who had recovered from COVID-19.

The CDR3 sequence is CASSFVGTGYGYTF. In nucleotides, the CDR3 is TGTGCCAGCAGCTTCGTAGGAACGGGCTATGGCTACACCTTC. This rearrangement joins TRBV5-6 to TRBJ1-2; D is uncertain. The CDR3 has 14 amino acids. Trimming pared 2 bases from V and 4 bases from J, leaving 12 bases between. CDR1 is SGHDT, CDR2 YYEEEE, per germline. The full variable domain, its missing parts supplied by reference TRBV5-6 and TRBJ1-2, is DAGVTQSPTHLIKTRGQQVTLRCSPKSGHDTVSWYQQALGQGPQFIFQYYEEEERQRGNFPDRFSGHQFPNYSSELNVNALLLGDSALYLCASSFVGTGYGYTFGSGTRLTVV.